Each of the 5 T cell receptor beta chains below was sequenced from the same sample in a study of T cells in Graves' hyperthyroidism and ophthalmopathy. RNA transcripts provided the source from which TCR beta CDR3 regions were amplified. The HTBI primer set was used in a first-round RT-PCR of the TCR CDR3. TCRdb re-analysed the multiplex PCR reads in MiXCR, keeping a single row per CDR3 protein. The table lists around 370,000 distinct CDR3 sequences, about a fifth of them singletons, with less than 45% in the top ten. Sequencing used blood. The source is a man aged 18 to 30 with Graves' ophthalmopathy.

Turning to this clonotype: With a much larger clone just one base away, this may be a read error. This sequence joins TRBV5-1 and TRBJ2-3, with 7 bases that match TRBD1. Germline-derived CDR1 and CDR2 are SGHRS and YFSETQ. The CDR3 has 15 amino acids. CDR3 coding DNA: TGCGCCAGCAGGATGTTGGGACAGAACACAGATACGCGGTATTTT. Amino acids: CASRMLGQNTDTRYF.

This clonotype was seen a few times. V and J are TRBV27 and TRBJ2-3; tentative D call: TRBD1 (6 bases). Germline V lookup: CDR1 MNHEY, CDR2 SMNVEV (reference sequence). Trimming shortened V by 6 bases and J by 3 bases, and 13 bases separated the two germline ends. CDR3 length: 14 residues. CDR3 in DNA: TGTGCCAGCAGCAAGGGGGTCGAGACAGATACGCAGTATTTT. Translation: CASSKGVETDTQYF.

This clonotype was seen just once. The chain links TRBV5-1 to TRBJ2-3, with a weak D call TRBD2 (6 bases). V lost 7 bases and J 2 bases, leaving 17 bases between the germline ends. The CDR3 has 15 residues. Germline V CDR1 and CDR2: SGHRS, YFSETQ. The CDR3 here is CASRGTAEFTDTQYF. In DNA, the CDR3 is TGCGCCAGCCGGGGGACGGCCGAATTCACAGATACGCAGTATTTT.

As for this clonotype: The junction departs from germline at one end; a sequencing error may be responsible. The genes are TRBV6-1 and TRBJ1-5; D is unresolved. This CDR3 is 15 amino acids long. The germline V gene encodes CDR1 MNHNS and CDR2 SASEGT. The CDR3 DNA reads as TGTGCCAGCAGTGAAGCTGGCGGGAGCAGTCAGCCCCAGCATTTT. Translated, it gives CASSEAGGSSQPQHF.

This clonotype came up many times. The V call is TRBV29-1, the J call TRBJ2-3; D unresolved. Germline V lookup: CDR1 SQVTM, CDR2 ANQGSEA. The germline V and J ends were trimmed by 7 bases and 3 bases, with 8 bases remaining between them. CDR3 length: 11 residues. CDR3 in amino acids: CSASGTDTQYF. The DNA of the CDR3 is TGCAGCGCTTCCGGGACAGATACGCAGTATTTT.